This TCR beta chain was identified in a study of T cells in Graves' hyperthyroidism and ophthalmopathy. Regions amplified from RNA transcripts were the TCR beta CDR3 regions. First-round RT-PCR of the TCR CDR3 relied on the HTBI primer set. TCRdb called the multiplex PCR reads again in MiXCR, with one record for every CDR3 protein. The repertoire holds around 350,000 distinct CDR3 sequences, with around a sixth as singletons. The V and J ends lost 2 bases and 5 bases respectively, with 7 bases between them. The CDR3 is 12 amino acids. Germline CDR1 reads SGHDT; CDR2 reads YYEEEE. This clonotype has just one count.

Sequenced material: blood. This chain links TRBV5-6 with TRBJ2-5, with D uncertain. This sequence originates from a woman under 30 with Graves' hyperthyroidism that later progressed to Graves' ophthalmopathy. The DNA for the CDR3 is TGTGCCAGCAGCTTCCCGAGGGAGACCCAGTACTTC. It specifies CASSFPRETQYF.